Following are 3 T cell receptor beta chains from one sample sequenced in a study of T-cell reconstitution after alpha-beta-depleted transplantation in children. The TCRbeta library incorporated unique molecular identifiers. MiXCR, run by TCRdb on the PCR reads, gives a single entry per CDR3 protein. The sample yields 450,000 to 500,000 distinct CDR3 sequences, around 12% seen once. The sequencing here drew on PBMCs from the stem cell graft donor, taken from the stem cell graft. The receptors stem from a human donor who donated a stem cell graft to a child with combined immunodeficiency.

The rearrangement links TRBV12-3 or TRBV12-4 to TRBJ2-7; 13 positions agree with TRBD2. V shed 1 base, J shed 4 bases, and the junction held 13 bases outside the gene matches. The length of the CDR3 is 19 residues. CDR3: CASSLGAPRLAGGPYEQYF. In nucleotides, the CDR3 is TGTGCCAGCAGTTTAGGTGCCCCGCGACTAGCGGGAGGTCCTTACGAGCAGTACTTC.

This clonotype appeared many times. The V call is TRBV7-9, the J call TRBJ2-7, with D perhaps assigned TRBD1 or TRBD2 (5 bases each). The CDR3 is made up of 16 amino acids. Germline V lookup: CDR1 SEHNR, CDR2 FQNEAQ (reference sequence). The germline V and J ends were trimmed by 5 bases and 1 base, with 18 bases remaining between them. The CDR3 coding sequence is TGTGCCAGCAGCACCAAACCAGGGACCAGGTCCTACGAGCAGTACTTC. Translating it yields CASSTKPGTRSYEQYF.

This clonotype was counted ten times or more. The CDR3 sequence: CASSFFTGGSNQPQHF. In nucleotides, the CDR3 is TGTGCCAGCAGTTTTTTTACCGGGGGCAGCAATCAGCCCCAGCATTTT. The V call is TRBV12-3 or TRBV12-4, the J call TRBJ1-5; a weak D match, TRBD1 (6 bases). The CDR3 totals 16 residues. V lost 3 bases, J lost 1 base, and 13 bases lay in between.